The clone carrying this T cell receptor beta chain was recorded once. The data were obtained in a study of blood T cell repertoires in COVID-19. On the study more broadly: The cDNA or gDNA used as material had been derived from T cells, B-cell-depleted T cells, or PBMCs.

This CDR3 spans 15 amino acids. The germline gives CDR1 SGHDN, CDR2 FVKESK. The V and J ends lost 5 bases and 7 bases respectively, with 20 bases between them. Clones were sequenced by immunoSEQ multiplex PCR, and TCRdb holds only the in-frame ones, with some missing. The top ten hold roughly a quarter of the sample, which has about 120,000 clones, 80% to 90% seen once. What was sequenced was peripheral blood. The receptor was isolated from a man between 65 and 85 years old with active or convalescent COVID-19. The gene calls are TRBV14 and TRBJ1-1, with D possibly being TRBD1 (6 bases). CDR3: CASSAQKGVGSEAFF. The CDR3, as DNA: TGTGCCAGCAGCGCACAGAAGGGGGTCGGAAGTGAAGCTTTCTTT.